This TCR beta chain was observed in a study of T cell responses to AZD1222 COVID-19 vaccine. Looking at the study overall: Second-dose intervals of approximately 4 or approximately 12 weeks were pooled.

V trimming: 4 bases; J trimming: 4 bases; junction bases outside the gene matches: 5. The CDR3 is made up of 14 amino acids. Per the germline V gene, CDR1 is MNHEY and CDR2 is SVGAGI. Assay: immunoSEQ multiplex PCR; the TCRdb copy retains only in-frame clones and omits some. The data show roughly 120,000 clones, about nine tenths seen once. The rearrangement links TRBV6-5 to TRBJ1-2, with 8 bases matching TRBD1. The source was peripheral blood, collected on day 0 of AZD1222 vaccination. The TCR sequence derives from an adult in good health. DNA for the CDR3: TGTGCCAGCAGTTTGACAGGGGACGCCTATGGCTACACCTTC. It codes for CASSLTGDAYGYTF.